The 21 T cell receptor beta chains given below trace back to one sample, sequenced in a study of cytomegalovirus exposure and HLA in healthy donors. The PCR employed 60 Vbeta primers together with 13 Jbeta primers. TCRdb's copy holds only in-frame clones and misses some; the assay was immunoSEQ multiplex PCR. The sample includes some 30,000 clones. Source material: PBMCs. These receptors were collected from a man in his forties or fifties in good health and CMV-seronegative.

CDR3 residues: CASSLDWAVGRNEQFF. The CDR3 nucleotides read TGTGCCAGCAGCTTAGATTGGGCGGTGGGGCGAAATGAGCAGTTCTTC. The V call is TRBV11-2, the J call TRBJ2-1; maybe TRBD1 (5 bases). Germline V lookup: CDR1 SGHAT, CDR2 FQNNGV. V was trimmed by 0 bases and J by 7 bases, leaving 16 bases between them. This CDR3 region has 16 residues.

The CDR3 DNA sequence: TGTGCCAGCAGCGTAGGCACTAGCGGAGCGCAAGAGACCCAGTACTTC. It is translated as CASSVGTSGAQETQYF. The chain combines TRBV9 with TRBJ2-5; TRBD2 matches 8 bases. Germline V gene lookup returns CDR1 SGDLS and CDR2 YYNGEE. Trimming removed 0 bases from V and 2 bases from J; junction bases left unmatched: 6. The CDR3 is made up of 16 amino acids.

This chain uses TRBV30 with TRBJ1-2, with D perhaps TRBD1 (5 bases). V was clipped by 3 bases and J by 9 bases, with 14 bases between them. The CDR3 has 12 amino acids. Germline V gives CDR1 GTSNPN, CDR2 SVGIG (reference sequence). The CDR3 loop reads CAWSPTRVSYTF. The CDR3 DNA reads TGTGCCTGGAGCCCCACCAGGGTGAGCTACACCTTC.

The gene calls are TRBV7-2 and TRBJ1-5; D is unclear. Germline V gene sequence: CDR1 SGHTA, CDR2 FQGNSA. The CDR3 runs 12 residues. V lost 5 bases and J lost 1, with 3 bases in between. The chain's CDR3 is CASSLSNQPQHF. The CDR3 nucleotides read TGTGCCAGCAGCCTCAGCAATCAGCCCCAGCATTTT. Full variable domain (remainder filled in from reference TRBV7-2 and TRBJ1-5): GAGVSQSPSNKVTEKGKDVELRCDPISGHTALYWYRQSLGQGLEFLIYFQGNSAPDKSGLPSDRFSAERTGGSVSTLTIQRTQQEDSAVYLCASSLSNQPQHFGDGTRLSIL.

This chain uses TRBV27 with TRBJ2-7; no reliable D call. There are 14 residues in the CDR3. The ends were cut back, 5 bases at V and 2 bases at J, with 13 bases in the middle. CDR1 and CDR2 from the germline V gene are MNHEY and SMNVEV (reference sequence). CDR3 amino acids: CASSLRVGAYEQYF. The CDR3 region has the DNA TGTGCCAGCAGTCTCCGGGTCGGCGCCTACGAGCAGTACTTC.

This chain joins TRBV19 and TRBJ1-2; a possible D gene is TRBD1 (5 bases). From germline, CDR1 is LNHDA and CDR2 SQIVND (reference sequence). The CDR3 has 10 amino acids. Here the CDR3 reads CSAGDYGYTF. The CDR3 bases are TGTTCTGCGGGGGACTATGGCTACACCTTC.

The chain couples TRBV9 to TRBJ1-5; 7 bases align to TRBD1. CDR1 is SGDLS and CDR2 is YYNGEE in the germline V gene. The CDR3 length is 13 residues. V shed 3 bases and J 8 bases; nucleotides not matched to a gene: 5. The CDR3 here is CASSGSGTEPQHF. CDR3 in DNA: TGTGCCAGCAGCGGATCTGGGACAGAGCCCCAGCATTTT.

The genes are TRBV4-2 and TRBJ1-1; TRBD1 might be the D (5 bases). V dropped 1 base and J dropped 4 bases, with 10 bases sitting between them. Germline V lookup: CDR1 LGHNA, CDR2 YNFKEQ. The CDR3 consists of 14 residues. The CDR3 nucleotides are TGTGCCAGCAGCCAAGGCCAGGGCTTCACTGAAGCTTTCTTT. Translated: CASSQGQGFTEAFF.

V gene TRBV9 combines with J gene TRBJ1-2; possible D gene TRBD1, 6 bases. V was pared by 4 bases and J by 5 bases, with 18 bases between. Germline V gene sequence: CDR1 SGDLS, CDR2 YYNGEE. The CDR3 has 15 residues. CDR3 loop: CASSINGDNQYGYTF. Written as DNA, the CDR3 is TGTGCCAGCAGCATTAACGGGGACAATCAATATGGCTACACCTTC.

The chain couples TRBV7-2 to TRBJ1-3, with 8 bases lining up with TRBD1. The V segment lost 1 base and the J segment 2 bases; nucleotides outside the gene matches: 7. The V gene's germline CDR1 is SGHTA and CDR2 FQGNSA. The CDR3 contains 17 residues. The CDR3: CASSLEYTGGTGNTIYF. The CDR3 DNA is TGTGCCAGCAGCTTAGAGTATACAGGGGGGACTGGAAACACCATATATTTT.

V is TRBV27 and J is TRBJ2-7; D possibly corresponds to TRBD1 (6 bases). V was clipped by 5 bases and J by 1 base, with 24 bases between them. This CDR3 has 18 residues. In germline, CDR1 is MNHEY, CDR2 SMNVEV (reference sequence). Here the CDR3 DNA reads TGTGCCAGCAGTCCACAGGGACCCGGGGTAGGCGCATCCTACGAGCAGTACTTC. This gives the protein CASSPQGPGVGASYEQYF.

V usage is TRBV6-5 and J usage is TRBJ2-7; 8 nucleotides line up with TRBD2. The J segment lost 4 bases and the V segment lost 9 bases, leaving 5 bases of the junction unmatched. CDR1 and CDR2 from the germline V gene are MNHEY and SVGAGI. The CDR3 length is 12 residues. The CDR3 spells CASLAGLYEQYF. DNA for the CDR3: TGTGCCAGTCTAGCGGGCCTGTACGAGCAGTACTTC.

This chain connects TRBV27 to TRBJ1-2; the D is unclear. The CDR3 is 12 residues long. V lost 8 bases and J 8 bases, leaving 15 bases between the germline ends. Per the germline V gene, CDR1 is MNHEY and CDR2 is SMNVEV (reference sequence). CDR3: CASSGPAGGYTF. DNA for the CDR3: TGTGCCAGCTCTGGCCCCGCGGGCGGCTACACCTTC.

This chain connects TRBV4-3 to TRBJ2-7; 11 bases map to TRBD2. Germline-derived CDR1 and CDR2 are LGHNA and YSLEER. J gave up 1 base and V 1 base, and 6 bases lay outside the gene matches. The CDR3 covers 17 residues. CDR3 nucleotides: TGCGCCAGCAGCCAAGGCGTACTAGCGGGAGCGTCCTACGAGCAGTACTTC. This codes for CASSQGVLAGASYEQYF.

The chain uses TRBV5-1 and TRBJ2-1; 14 bases fit TRBD2. The CDR3 totals 14 residues. CDR1 is SGHRS and CDR2 is YFSETQ in the germline V gene. V trimming: 4 bases; J trimming: 9 bases; junction bases outside the gene matches: 3. This CDR3 is CASSVGLAGAEQFF. The CDR3 DNA sequence: TGCGCCAGCAGCGTGGGACTAGCGGGAGCTGAGCAGTTCTTC.

The chain links TRBV6-5 to TRBJ1-2; 7 bases are shared with TRBD1. This CDR3 contains 13 residues. In germline, CDR1 is MNHEY, CDR2 SVGAGI. V was pared by 4 bases and J by 5 bases, with 4 bases of the junction left unmatched. CDR3 residues: CASSLGQLYGYTF. In nucleotides, the CDR3 is TGTGCCAGCAGTTTGGGACAGCTATATGGCTACACCTTC.

The rearrangement joins TRBV19 to TRBJ1-2; D might be TRBD1 (5 bases). Germline CDR1 reads LNHDA; CDR2 reads SQIVND (reference sequence). This CDR3 is 14 amino acids long. Trimming cost V 1 base and J 3 bases, with 9 bases left between them. Here the CDR3 reads CASSIVGADYGYTF. The CDR3 DNA is TGTGCCAGTAGTATAGTTGGGGCAGACTATGGCTACACCTTC.

The J gene is TRBJ1-3, the V gene TRBV7-8; D unresolved. Trimming shortened V by 3 bases and J by 0 bases, and 9 bases separated the two germline ends. The CDR3 extends over 15 amino acids. Germline CDR1 SGHVS, CDR2 FQNEAQ. The DNA for the CDR3 is TGTGCCAGCAGCTTCGGGTTAGACTCTGGAAACACCATATATTTT. This gives the protein CASSFGLDSGNTIYF.

This chain links TRBV4-1 with TRBJ2-3; D may be TRBD1 (6 bases). V lost 5 bases and J 5 bases, leaving 23 bases between the germline ends. The germline CDR1 and CDR2 sequences are MGHRA and YSYEKL. This CDR3 spans 17 amino acids. The CDR3 nucleotides are TGCGCCAGCAGCTTTCCCGAAAGGCCAGGGGAAATAGATACGCAGTATTTT. Encoded protein: CASSFPERPGEIDTQYF.

The CDR3 DNA reads as TGTGCCAGTAGTGTCCCCTCCGGGACTAGCGACAATGAGCAGTTCTTC. The encoded protein is CASSVPSGTSDNEQFF. V is TRBV19 and J is TRBJ2-1; 10 nucleotides align to TRBD2. J was trimmed by 5 bases and V by 5 bases; bases with no gene match: 9. Per germline, CDR1 LNHDA and CDR2 SQIVND (reference sequence). The CDR3 is 16 amino acids.

The V gene is TRBV30, the J gene TRBJ2-1; weak D call: TRBD2 (6 bases). The V gene's germline CDR1 is GTSNPN and CDR2 SVGIG (reference sequence). The CDR3 runs 16 residues. Trimming removed 0 bases at V and 5 bases at J, with 17 bases between. The CDR3 reads CAWSVPWTTTDNEQFF. CDR3 bases: TGTGCCTGGAGTGTACCATGGACTACGACCGACAATGAGCAGTTCTTC.